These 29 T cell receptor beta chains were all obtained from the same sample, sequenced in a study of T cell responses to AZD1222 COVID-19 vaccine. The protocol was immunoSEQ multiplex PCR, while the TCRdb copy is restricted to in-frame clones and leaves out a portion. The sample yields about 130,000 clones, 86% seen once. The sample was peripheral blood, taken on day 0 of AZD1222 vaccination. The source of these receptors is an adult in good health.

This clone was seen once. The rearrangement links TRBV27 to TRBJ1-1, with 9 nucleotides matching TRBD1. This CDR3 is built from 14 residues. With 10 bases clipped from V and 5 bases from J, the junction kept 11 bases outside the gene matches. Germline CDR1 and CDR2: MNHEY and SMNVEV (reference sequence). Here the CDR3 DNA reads TGTGCCACGATCAGACAGGGGGTCACAACTGAAGCTTTCTTT. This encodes CATIRQGVTTEAFF.

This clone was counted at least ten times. The CDR3 nucleotides are TGTGCCAGCAGCGCCCTGGGGGGTGCTGGGGCCAACGTCCTGACTTTC. This encodes CASSALGGAGANVLTF. V is TRBV9 and J is TRBJ2-6; perhaps TRBD2 as D (6 bases). Germline values: CDR1 SGDLS, CDR2 YYNGEE. Between the trimmed V and J ends, which lost 3 bases and 2 bases, there was a span of 12 bases. The CDR3 runs 16 residues.

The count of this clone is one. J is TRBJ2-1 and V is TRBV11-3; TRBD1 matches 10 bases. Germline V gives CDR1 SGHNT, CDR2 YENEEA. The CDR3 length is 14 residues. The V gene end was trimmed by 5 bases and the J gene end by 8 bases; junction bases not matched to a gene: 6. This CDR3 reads CASSPRTGGDEQFF. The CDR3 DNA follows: TGTGCCAGCAGCCCGAGGACAGGGGGAGATGAGCAGTTCTTC.

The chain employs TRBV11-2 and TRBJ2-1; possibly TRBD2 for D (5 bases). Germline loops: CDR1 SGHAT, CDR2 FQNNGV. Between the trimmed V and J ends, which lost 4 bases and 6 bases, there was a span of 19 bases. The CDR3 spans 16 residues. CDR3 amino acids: CASSSTAEEAGNEQFF. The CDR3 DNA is TGTGCCAGCAGCTCTACAGCGGAGGAGGCGGGCAATGAGCAGTTCTTC.

The CDR3 nucleotides read TGTGCCAGCTCACCAGGGACAGGAGACGAGCAGTACTTC. This gives the protein CASSPGTGDEQYF. This chain joins TRBV18 and TRBJ2-7; 8 nucleotides agree with TRBD1. The CDR3 consists of 13 residues. Germline V CDR1 and CDR2: KGHSH, LQKENI. V shed 2 bases, J shed 5 bases, and the junction held 2 bases outside the gene matches.

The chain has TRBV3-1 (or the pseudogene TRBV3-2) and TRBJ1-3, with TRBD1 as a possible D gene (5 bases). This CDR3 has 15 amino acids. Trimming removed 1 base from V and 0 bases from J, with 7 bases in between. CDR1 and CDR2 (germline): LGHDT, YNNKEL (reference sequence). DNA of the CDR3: TGTGCCAGCAGCCAAGGGCAGGGCTCTGGAAACACCATATATTTT. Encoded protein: CASSQGQGSGNTIYF.

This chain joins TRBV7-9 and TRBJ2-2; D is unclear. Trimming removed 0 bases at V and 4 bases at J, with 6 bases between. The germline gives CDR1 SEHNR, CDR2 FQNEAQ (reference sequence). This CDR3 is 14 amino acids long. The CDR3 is CASSLAPGTGELFF. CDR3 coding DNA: TGTGCCAGCAGCTTAGCGCCGGGCACCGGGGAGCTGTTTTTT.

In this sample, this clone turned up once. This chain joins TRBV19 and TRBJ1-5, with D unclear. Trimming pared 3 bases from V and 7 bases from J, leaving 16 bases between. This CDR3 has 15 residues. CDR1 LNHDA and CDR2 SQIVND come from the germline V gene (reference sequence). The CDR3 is CASSMSRPRKQPQHF. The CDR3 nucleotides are TGTGCCAGTAGTATGTCTCGGCCTCGGAAGCAGCCCCAGCATTTT.

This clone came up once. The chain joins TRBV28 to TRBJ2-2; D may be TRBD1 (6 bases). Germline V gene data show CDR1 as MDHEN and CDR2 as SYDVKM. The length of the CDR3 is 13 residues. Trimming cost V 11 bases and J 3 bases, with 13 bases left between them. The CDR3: CAGGQGYTGELFF. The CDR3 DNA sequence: TGTGCCGGGGGCCAGGGGTACACCGGGGAGCTGTTTTTT.

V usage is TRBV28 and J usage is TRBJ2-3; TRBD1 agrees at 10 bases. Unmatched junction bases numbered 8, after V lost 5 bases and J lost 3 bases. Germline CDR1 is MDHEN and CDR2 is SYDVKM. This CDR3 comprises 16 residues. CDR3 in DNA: TGTGCCAGCAGTCATGCCGGGACAGGGGTGACAGATACGCAGTATTTT. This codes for CASSHAGTGVTDTQYF.

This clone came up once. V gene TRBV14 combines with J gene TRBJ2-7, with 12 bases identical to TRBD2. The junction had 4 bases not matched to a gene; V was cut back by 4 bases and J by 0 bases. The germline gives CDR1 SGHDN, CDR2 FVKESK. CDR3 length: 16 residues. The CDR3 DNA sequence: TGTGCCAGCAGCCTGACTAGCGGGAGCCTCTCCTACGAGCAGTACTTC. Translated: CASSLTSGSLSYEQYF.

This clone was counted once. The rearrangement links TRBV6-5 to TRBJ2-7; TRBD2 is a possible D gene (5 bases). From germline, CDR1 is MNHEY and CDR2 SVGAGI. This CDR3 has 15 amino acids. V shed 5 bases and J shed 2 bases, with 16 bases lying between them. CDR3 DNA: TGTGCCAGCAGTCGTTCCAGGACTCTACCCTACGAGCAGTACTTC. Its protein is CASSRSRTLPYEQYF.

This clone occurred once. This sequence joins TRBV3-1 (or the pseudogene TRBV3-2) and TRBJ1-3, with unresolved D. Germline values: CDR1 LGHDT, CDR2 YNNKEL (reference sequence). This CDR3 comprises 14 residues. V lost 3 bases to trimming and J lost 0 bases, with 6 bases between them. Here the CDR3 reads CASSQGTSGNTIYF. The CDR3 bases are TGTGCCAGCAGCCAGGGTACCTCTGGAAACACCATATATTTT.

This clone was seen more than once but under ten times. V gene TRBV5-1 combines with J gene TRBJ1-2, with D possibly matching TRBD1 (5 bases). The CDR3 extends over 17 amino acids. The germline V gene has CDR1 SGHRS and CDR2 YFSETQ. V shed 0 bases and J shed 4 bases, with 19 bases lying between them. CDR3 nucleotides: TGCGCCAGCAGCTTGGTTGGGGACCCAACGGGAACCTATGGCTACACCTTC. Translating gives CASSLVGDPTGTYGYTF. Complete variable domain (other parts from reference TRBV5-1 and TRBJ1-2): KAGVTQTPRYLIKTRGQQVTLSCSPISGHRSVSWYQQTPGQGLQFLFEYFSETQRNKGNFPGRFSGRQFSNSRSEMNVSTLELGDSALYLCASSLVGDPTGTYGYTFGSGTRLTVV.

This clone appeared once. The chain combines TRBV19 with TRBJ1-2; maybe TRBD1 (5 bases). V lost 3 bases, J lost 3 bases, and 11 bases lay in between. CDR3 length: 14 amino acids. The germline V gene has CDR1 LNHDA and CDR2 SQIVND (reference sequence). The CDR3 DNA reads TGTGCCAGTAGTATCGGACAAGGGGACTATGGCTACACCTTC. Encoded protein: CASSIGQGDYGYTF.

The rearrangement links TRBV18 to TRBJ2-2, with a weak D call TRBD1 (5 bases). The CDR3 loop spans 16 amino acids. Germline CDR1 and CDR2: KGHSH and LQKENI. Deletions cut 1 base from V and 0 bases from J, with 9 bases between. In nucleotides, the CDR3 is TGTGCCAGCTCACCACAAGGACAAGCGAACACCGGGGAGCTGTTTTTT. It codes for CASSPQGQANTGELFF.

Written as DNA, the CDR3 is TGTGCCAGCGCACCACCATCGGGGCAGGGGGACACCATATATTTT. Encoded protein: CASAPPSGQGDTIYF. The V and J genes are TRBV5-4 and TRBJ1-3; 7 bases match TRBD1. Germline CDR1 SGHNT, CDR2 YYREEE (reference sequence). The CDR3 spans 15 residues. Unmatched junction bases numbered 15, after V lost 7 bases and J lost 8 bases.

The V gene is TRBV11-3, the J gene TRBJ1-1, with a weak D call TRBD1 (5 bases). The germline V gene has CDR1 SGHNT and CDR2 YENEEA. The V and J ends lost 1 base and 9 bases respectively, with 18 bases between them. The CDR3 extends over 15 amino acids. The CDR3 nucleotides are TGTGCCAGCAGCTTAGGCGGGACGGCAGCGGGGAAAGCTTTCTTT. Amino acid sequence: CASSLGGTAAGKAFF. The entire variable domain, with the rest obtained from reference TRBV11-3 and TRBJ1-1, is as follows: EAGVVQSPRYKIIEKKQPVAFWCNPISGHNTLYWYLQNLGQGPELLIRYENEEAVDDSQLPKDRFSAERLKGVDSTLKIQPAELGDSAVYLCASSLGGTAAGKAFFGQGTRLTVV.

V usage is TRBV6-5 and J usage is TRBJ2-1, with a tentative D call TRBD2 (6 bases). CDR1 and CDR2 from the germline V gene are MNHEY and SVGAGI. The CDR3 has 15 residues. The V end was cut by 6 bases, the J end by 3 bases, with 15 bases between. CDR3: CASRLRLADYNEQFF. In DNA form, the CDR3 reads TGTGCCAGCAGGCTGCGGTTAGCGGACTACAATGAGCAGTTCTTC.

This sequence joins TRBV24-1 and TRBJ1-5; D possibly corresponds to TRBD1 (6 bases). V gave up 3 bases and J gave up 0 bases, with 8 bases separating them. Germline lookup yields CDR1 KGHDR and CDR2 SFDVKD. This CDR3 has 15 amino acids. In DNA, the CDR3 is TGTGCCACCAGTGATGGGACACATAGCAATCAGCCCCAGCATTTT. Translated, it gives CATSDGTHSNQPQHF.

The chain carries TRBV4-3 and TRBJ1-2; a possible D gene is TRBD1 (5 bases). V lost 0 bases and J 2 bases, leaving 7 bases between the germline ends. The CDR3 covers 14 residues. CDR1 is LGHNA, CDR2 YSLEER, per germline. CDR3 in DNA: TGCGCCAGCAGCCAAGACCGGGACAACTATGGCTACACCTTC. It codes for CASSQDRDNYGYTF.

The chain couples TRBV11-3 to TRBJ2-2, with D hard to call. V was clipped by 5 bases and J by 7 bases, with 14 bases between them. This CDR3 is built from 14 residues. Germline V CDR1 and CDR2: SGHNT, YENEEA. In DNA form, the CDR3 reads TGTGCCAGCAGCCCTAGGGTAGGCGGCGGGGAGCTGTTTTTT. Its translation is CASSPRVGGGELFF.

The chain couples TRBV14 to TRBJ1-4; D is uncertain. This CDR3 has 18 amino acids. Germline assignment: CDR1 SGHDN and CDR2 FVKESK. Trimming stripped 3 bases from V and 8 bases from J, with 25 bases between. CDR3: CASSHSGPGSWRSEKLFF. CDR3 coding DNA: TGTGCCAGCAGCCACTCCGGGCCCGGATCCTGGCGGAGCGAAAAACTGTTTTTT.

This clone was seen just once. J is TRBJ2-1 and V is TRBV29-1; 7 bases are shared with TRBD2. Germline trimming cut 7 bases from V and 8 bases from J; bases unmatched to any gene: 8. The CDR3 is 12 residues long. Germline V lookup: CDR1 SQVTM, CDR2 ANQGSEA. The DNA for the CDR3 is TGCAGCGCCTCCCGCGGGGGATATGAGCAGTTCTTC. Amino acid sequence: CSASRGGYEQFF.

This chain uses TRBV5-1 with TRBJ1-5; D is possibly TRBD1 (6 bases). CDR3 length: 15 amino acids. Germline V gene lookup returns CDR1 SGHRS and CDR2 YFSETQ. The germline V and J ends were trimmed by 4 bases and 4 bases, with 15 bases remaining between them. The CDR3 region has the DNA TGCGCCAGCAGCCCGGGACAAGTAGCAAATCAGCCCCAGCATTTT. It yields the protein CASSPGQVANQPQHF.

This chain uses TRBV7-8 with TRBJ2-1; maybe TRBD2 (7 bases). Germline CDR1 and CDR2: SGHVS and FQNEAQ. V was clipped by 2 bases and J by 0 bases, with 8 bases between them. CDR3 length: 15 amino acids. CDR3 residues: CASSLRGASYNEQFF. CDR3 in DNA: TGTGCCAGCAGCTTACGGGGGGCCTCCTACAATGAGCAGTTCTTC. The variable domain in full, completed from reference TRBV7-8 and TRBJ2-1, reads GAGVSQSPRYKVAKRGQDVALRCDPISGHVSLFWYQQALGQGPEFLTYFQNEAQLDKSGLPSDRFFAERPEGSVSTLKIQRTQQEDSAVYLCASSLRGASYNEQFFGPGTRLTVL.

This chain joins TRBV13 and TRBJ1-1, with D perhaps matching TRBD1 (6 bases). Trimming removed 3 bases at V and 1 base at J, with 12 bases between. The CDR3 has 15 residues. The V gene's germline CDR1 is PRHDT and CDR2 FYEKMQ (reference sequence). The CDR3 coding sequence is TGTGCCAGCAGCTTGGGGTACAGGGCGAACACTGAAGCTTTCTTT. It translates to CASSLGYRANTEAFF. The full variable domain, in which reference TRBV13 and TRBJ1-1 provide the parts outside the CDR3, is AAGVIQSPRHLIKEKRETATLKCYPIPRHDTVYWYQQGPGQDPQFLISFYEKMQSDKGSIPDRFSAQQFSDYHSELNMSSLELGDSALYFCASSLGYRANTEAFFGQGTRLTVV.

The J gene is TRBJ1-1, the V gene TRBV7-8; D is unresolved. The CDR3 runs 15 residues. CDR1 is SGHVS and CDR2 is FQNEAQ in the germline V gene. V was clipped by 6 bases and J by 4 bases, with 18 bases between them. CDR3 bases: TGTGCCAGCAGTGACCATGCCGGAGCGGTCACTGAAGCTTTCTTT. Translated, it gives CASSDHAGAVTEAFF. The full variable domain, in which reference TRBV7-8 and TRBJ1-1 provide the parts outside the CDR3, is GAGVSQSPRYKVAKRGQDVALRCDPISGHVSLFWYQQALGQGPEFLTYFQNEAQLDKSGLPSDRFFAERPEGSVSTLKIQRTQQEDSAVYLCASSDHAGAVTEAFFGQGTRLTVV.

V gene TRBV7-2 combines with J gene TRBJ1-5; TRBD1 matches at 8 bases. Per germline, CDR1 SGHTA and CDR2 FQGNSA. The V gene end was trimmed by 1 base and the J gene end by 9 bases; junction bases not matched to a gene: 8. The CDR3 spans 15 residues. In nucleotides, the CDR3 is TGTGCCAGCAGCTTAGGGGACAGGACGATGGTGCCCCAGCATTTT. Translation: CASSLGDRTMVPQHF.